A single sample is the source of the 8 T cell receptor beta chains below, sequenced in a study of blood T cell repertoires in COVID-19. The table came from immunoSEQ multiplex PCR; TCRdb's copy has only in-frame clones and leaves some out. This table has approximately 140,000 clones, 88% appearing once. The specimen was peripheral blood. These receptors were obtained from a human donor in a cohort sampled during active COVID-19.

The V and J genes are TRBV7-8 and TRBJ2-7; 7 nucleotides agree with TRBD1. Germline V gene sequence: CDR1 SGHVS, CDR2 FQNEAQ. This CDR3 region has 14 residues. V shed 1 base, J shed 3 bases, and the junction held 3 bases outside the gene matches. CDR3 sequence (DNA): TGTGCCAGCAGCTTAGAGGACAGGTACTACGAGCAGTACTTC. Translating gives CASSLEDRYYEQYF.

This chain uses TRBV6-6 with TRBJ2-7, with 7 bases that match TRBD1. Germline V CDR1 and CDR2: MNHNY, SVGAGI (reference sequence). J lost 11 bases, V lost 2 bases, and 3 bases had no gene match. This CDR3 is 11 amino acids long. The CDR3 loop is CASSYTGVEYF. In DNA form, the CDR3 reads TGTGCCAGCAGTTACACAGGGGTCGAGTACTTC.

This chain joins TRBV12-5 and TRBJ1-2, with D possibly being TRBD1 (5 bases). V lost 1 base to trimming and J lost 2 bases, with 8 bases between them. This CDR3 has 14 amino acids. Germline V lookup: CDR1 LGHNT, CDR2 FRNRAP. The DNA of the CDR3 is TGTGCTAGTGGTTTGGGGGGCGGCAACTATGGCTACACCTTC. It encodes CASGLGGGNYGYTF.

The CDR3 DNA is TGTGCCAGCAGTTTGGTGACAGGCACCAATCAGCCCCAGCATTTT. Encoded protein: CASSLVTGTNQPQHF. The chain carries TRBV28 and TRBJ1-5; tentative D call: TRBD1 (6 bases). This CDR3 is built from 15 residues. The germline V gene has CDR1 MDHEN and CDR2 SYDVKM. The V end lost 3 bases, the J end lost 3 bases, and 12 bases lay between the germline ends.

The gene calls are TRBV11-3 and TRBJ2-1; TRBD1 is a possible D gene (5 bases). The germline V gene encodes CDR1 SGHNT and CDR2 YENEEA. V dropped 6 bases and J dropped 0 bases, with 18 bases sitting between them. This CDR3 region has 17 residues. CDR3 sequence: CASSRTMGQASYNEQFF. The CDR3 DNA is TGTGCCAGCAGTCGCACCATGGGGCAGGCCTCCTACAATGAGCAGTTCTTC.

A few counts support this clone. Other DNA sequences within the sample encode an identical CDR3. The chain uses TRBV2 and TRBJ1-2, with 7 positions matching TRBD1. The CDR3 spans 12 residues. The trim removed 5 bases at V and 4 bases at J, leaving 1 base unmatched. Germline loops: CDR1 SNHLY, CDR2 FYNNEI. Here the CDR3 reads CASSRDSYGYTF. The DNA for the CDR3 is TGTGCCAGCAGTCGGGACAGCTATGGCTACACCTTC.

The chain links TRBV5-1 to TRBJ1-2, with TRBD1 matching 10 bases. The V gene's germline CDR1 is SGHRS and CDR2 YFSETQ. The CDR3 consists of 16 residues. Trimming took 4 bases from V and 3 from J; bases not matched to a gene: 9. CDR3 protein: CASSPSRDRGHYGYTF. Written as DNA, the CDR3 is TGCGCCAGCAGCCCGAGCCGGGACAGGGGTCACTATGGCTACACCTTC.

V is TRBV7-3 and J is TRBJ1-6; possible D gene TRBD1, 5 bases. This CDR3 is built from 15 residues. Germline V gives CDR1 SGHTA, CDR2 FQGTGA. Trimming stripped 5 bases from V and 4 bases from J, with 12 bases between. The CDR3 DNA is TGTGCCAGCAGCCGGACCGGGGGGTATAATTCACCCCTCCACTTT. Protein: CASSRTGGYNSPLHF.